A selection of T cell receptor beta chains follows, all from one sample in a study of blood T cell repertoires in COVID-19. The method was immunoSEQ multiplex PCR; TCRdb's version includes in-frame clones alone and lacks a portion of them. The data show 50,000 to 70,000 clones, less than 90% seen once. Sequencing was done on a sample of peripheral blood. The receptors derive from a woman between 65 and 79 years old with active COVID-19. The CDR3 runs from the conserved cysteine through the conserved F or W. Each record gives: J gene, clone size, V gene, CDR3 protein. The size of a clone is reported for some rows only, either as once, few or many, or as a class for expanded clones.

j_gene: TRBJ1-1; abundance: NA; v_gene: TRBV3-1/TRBV3-2; CDR3aa: CASSQDPAANTEAFF
j_gene: TRBJ2-3; abundance: NA; v_gene: TRBV11-2; CDR3aa: CASSSKGGQWADTQYF
j_gene: TRBJ2-7; abundance: NA; v_gene: TRBV4-1; CDR3aa: CASSQERTSGPYEQYF
j_gene: TRBJ1-5; abundance: NA; v_gene: TRBV19; CDR3aa: CASSIAVLSNQPQHF
j_gene: TRBJ2-3; abundance: NA; v_gene: TRBV28; CDR3aa: CASSLIYGRRGDTQYF
j_gene: TRBJ2-1; abundance: NA; v_gene: TRBV28; CDR3aa: CASWGVSSYNEQFF
j_gene: TRBJ2-7; abundance: few; v_gene: TRBV6-5; CDR3aa: CASSRTSGQYEQYF
j_gene: TRBJ1-4; abundance: NA; v_gene: TRBV7-2; CDR3aa: CASSLAIGGAGEKLFF
j_gene: TRBJ1-5; abundance: NA; v_gene: TRBV19; CDR3aa: CASNFGTGYRQPQHF
j_gene: TRBJ1-1; abundance: medium-sized; v_gene: TRBV19; CDR3aa: CASTTGLTEAFF
j_gene: TRBJ1-5; abundance: NA; v_gene: TRBV19; CDR3aa: CASSIDISYSNQPQHF
j_gene: TRBJ2-7; abundance: NA; v_gene: TRBV29-1; CDR3aa: CSVEDPDRGSVYEQYF
j_gene: TRBJ2-7; abundance: once; v_gene: TRBV7-2; CDR3aa: CASSSGGAKNEQYF
j_gene: TRBJ2-5; abundance: NA; v_gene: TRBV5-1; CDR3aa: CASSETGTDQETQYF
j_gene: TRBJ2-7; abundance: once; v_gene: TRBV5-1; CDR3aa: CASSLTYSGTALYEQYF
j_gene: TRBJ2-2; abundance: NA; v_gene: TRBV4-2; CDR3aa: CASRPGGNTGELFF
j_gene: TRBJ1-5; abundance: NA; v_gene: TRBV28; CDR3aa: CASSLGGGGNQPQHF